A single sample is the source of the 20 T cell receptor beta chains below, sequenced in a study of T cell responses to AZD1222 COVID-19 vaccine. Clones were sequenced by immunoSEQ multiplex PCR, and TCRdb holds only the in-frame ones, with some missing. The sample shows some 96,000 clones, roughly nine tenths of them seen only once. Sequenced here: peripheral blood, sampled on day 0 of AZD1222 vaccination. These receptors came from an adult in good health.

V and J are TRBV6-5 and TRBJ1-5, with 7 bases identical to TRBD1. V trimming: 2 bases; J trimming: 7 bases; junction bases outside the gene matches: 5. The CDR3 totals 14 residues. Looked up from germline, CDR1 is MNHEY and CDR2 is SVGAGI. CDR3 nucleotides: TGTGCCAGCAGTTACCCGCAGGGGGAACAGCCCCAGCATTTT. It yields the protein CASSYPQGEQPQHF.

The CDR3 DNA sequence: TGTGCCAGCAGTTACCTCTACGAGCAGTACTTC. It specifies CASSYLYEQYF. The chain joins TRBV6-2 or TRBV6-3 to TRBJ2-7; D is uncertain. Germline V gene data show CDR1 as MNHEY and CDR2 as SVGEGT. This CDR3 region has 11 residues. V lost 2 bases to trimming and J lost 3 bases, with 2 bases between them.

The chain is built from TRBV5-1 and TRBJ2-1; TRBD1 matches at 8 bases. Germline V CDR1 and CDR2: SGHRS, YFSETQ. After removal of 2 bases from V and 11 bases from J, the junction contained 9 bases not matched to a gene. The CDR3 spans 14 residues. The CDR3 region has the DNA TGCGCCAGCAGCTTTTCCCGGGACAGGAAAAAGCAGTTCTTC. It encodes CASSFSRDRKKQFF.

The chain is built from TRBV5-1 and TRBJ2-7, with 8 nucleotides matching TRBD2. Germline CDR1 reads SGHRS; CDR2 reads YFSETQ. Trimming removed 3 bases from V and 7 bases from J; junction bases left unmatched: 12. This CDR3 region has 15 residues. The CDR3 DNA reads as TGCGCCAGCAGCTCATTAGCGGGGAGGGAAGGAGAGCAGTACTTC. Protein product: CASSSLAGREGEQYF.

As regards this clone: Other nucleotide sequences in the sample specify the same CDR3. This rearrangement joins TRBV18 to TRBJ1-1, with unresolved D. CDR1 is KGHSH and CDR2 is LQKENI in the germline V gene. Deletions cut 2 bases from V and 1 base from J, with 5 bases between. The CDR3 totals 13 residues. CDR3 protein: CASSPSENTEAFF. Here the CDR3 DNA reads TGTGCCAGCTCACCATCAGAGAACACTGAAGCTTTCTTT.

This clone was counted once. The chain recombines TRBV19 with TRBJ2-5; 8 bases are a match to TRBD1. Trimming removed 10 bases from V and 5 bases from J; junction bases left unmatched: 12. The CDR3 loop spans 14 amino acids. In germline, CDR1 is LNHDA, CDR2 SQIVND (reference sequence). In nucleotides, the CDR3 is TGTGCCACCCAACCAAGACAGGGGTGGGAGACCCAGTACTTC. Its translation is CATQPRQGWETQYF.

The V gene is TRBV4-2, the J gene TRBJ1-5; D unresolved. The CDR3 runs 15 residues. Germline V gives CDR1 LGHNA, CDR2 YNFKEQ. V lost 1 base and J lost 1, with 8 bases in between. This chain's CDR3 is CASSQGVSSNQPQHF. The DNA of the CDR3 is TGTGCCAGCAGCCAAGGGGTTTCAAGCAATCAGCCCCAGCATTTT.

Only one count was recorded for this clone. The V and J genes are TRBV15 and TRBJ1-1; D not certain. The V end was cut by 0 bases, the J end by 3 bases, with 8 bases between. There are 14 residues in the CDR3. CDR1 and CDR2 from the germline V gene are LNHNV and YYDKDF (reference sequence). The CDR3 sequence is CATSRELGYTEAFF. CDR3 coding DNA: TGTGCCACCAGCAGAGAGTTGGGGTACACTGAAGCTTTCTTT.

This rearrangement joins TRBV4-3 to TRBJ2-3; D unresolved. Trimming took off 0 bases at V and 2 bases at J, with 9 bases between the two ends. The CDR3 spans 15 residues. From germline, CDR1 is LGHNA and CDR2 YSLEER. The CDR3 is CASSQEHSFTDTQYF. In DNA form, the CDR3 reads TGCGCCAGCAGCCAAGAACACAGTTTCACAGATACGCAGTATTTT.

This rearrangement joins TRBV19 to TRBJ1-4; possible D gene TRBD1, 5 bases. Trimming removed 7 bases from V and 2 bases from J, with 14 bases in between. Germline V gene sequence: CDR1 LNHDA, CDR2 SQIVND (reference sequence). This CDR3 is 15 amino acids long. The CDR3 coding sequence is TGTGCCAGTATGGAGCTCAGGGAGACTAATGAAAAACTGTTTTTT. Its translation is CASMELRETNEKLFF. Based on the CDR3 plus reference TRBV19 and TRBJ1-4, the full variable domain is DGGITQSPKYLFRKEGQNVTLSCEQNLNHDAMYWYRQDPGQGLRLIYYSQIVNDFQKGDIAEGYSVSREKKESFPLTVTSAQKNPTAFYLCASMELRETNEKLFFGSGTQLSVL.

This clone was recorded only once. The chain joins TRBV6-6 to TRBJ1-1, with TRBD1 matching 12 bases. V lost 5 bases to trimming and J lost 3 bases; unmatched junction nucleotides: 10. The CDR3 runs 17 residues. CDR1 MNHNY and CDR2 SVGAGI come from the germline V gene (reference sequence). In DNA, the CDR3 is TGTGCCAGCAGTCGAGCCGGGACAGGGGGCCAGCACACTGAAGCTTTCTTT. Its translation is CASSRAGTGGQHTEAFF.

CDR3 bases: TGTGCCAGCTCACTCCGGACGGTTGCAACTAATGAAAAACTGTTTTTT. Its protein product is CASSLRTVATNEKLFF. The chain recombines TRBV18 with TRBJ1-4, with D uncertain. The CDR3 contains 16 residues. V lost 4 bases to trimming and J lost 0 bases, with 12 bases between them. Germline CDR1 KGHSH, CDR2 LQKENI. The variable domain in full, with the rest retrieved from reference TRBV18 and TRBJ1-4, is NAGVMQNPRHLVRRRGQEARLRCSPMKGHSHVYWYRQLPEEGLKFMVYLQKENIIDESGMPKERFSAEFPKEGPSILRIQQVVRGDSAAYFCASSLRTVATNEKLFFGSGTQLSVL.

This clone appeared once. The chain joins TRBV7-3 to TRBJ2-7, with TRBD1 as a possible D gene (6 bases). The CDR3 has 14 amino acids. V was trimmed by 5 bases and J by 4 bases, leaving 15 bases between them. Germline loops: CDR1 SGHTA, CDR2 FQGTGA. The CDR3 here is CASSPGTRDYEQYF. CDR3 bases: TGTGCCAGCAGCCCCGGGACAAGGGATTACGAGCAGTACTTC.

This chain's CDR3 is CASYSGTGGRGEKLFF. The CDR3 coding sequence is TGTGCCTCCTACTCCGGGACAGGGGGTCGGGGTGAAAAACTGTTTTTT. The chain carries TRBV30 and TRBJ1-4, with TRBD1 identical over 11 bases. V lost 7 bases and J lost 7; bases outside the gene matches: 14. The CDR3 consists of 16 residues. Looked up from germline, CDR1 is GTSNPN and CDR2 is SVGIG (reference sequence). Full variable domain (outside the CDR3, taken from reference TRBV30 and TRBJ1-4): SQTIHQWPATLVQPVGSPLSLECTVEGTSNPNLYWYRQAAGRGLQLLFYSVGIGQISSEVPQNLSASRPQDRQFILSSKKLLLSDSGFYLCASYSGTGGRGEKLFFGSGTQLSVL.

V gene TRBV5-8 combines with J gene TRBJ2-1, with 10 bases that match TRBD2. The CDR3 length is 14 residues. The germline V gene encodes CDR1 SGHTS and CDR2 YDEGEE. J lost 9 bases, V lost 1 base, and 4 bases had no gene match. The CDR3 nucleotides are TGTGCCAGCAGCTTGCTAGCGGGGGAACGTGAGCAGTTCTTC. This sequence encodes CASSLLAGEREQFF.

The rearrangement links TRBV14 to TRBJ1-2; a possible D gene is TRBD1 (6 bases). Germline-derived CDR1 and CDR2 are SGHDN and FVKESK. The CDR3 has 14 residues. V was pared by 1 base and J by 8 bases, with 14 bases between. The CDR3 spells CASSQVGARDGYTF. The CDR3 DNA reads as TGTGCCAGCAGCCAAGTGGGGGCGCGAGACGGCTACACCTTC.

This clone was observed once. This CDR3 is CASRDRRNYGYTF. The CDR3 nucleotides read TGTGCCAGCAGAGACAGGCGGAACTATGGCTACACCTTC. The chain employs TRBV12-3 or TRBV12-4 and TRBJ1-2, with D perhaps matching TRBD1 (6 bases). Trimming took 6 bases from V and 2 from J, leaving 10 bases between them. CDR3 length: 13 amino acids.

The chain recombines TRBV2 with TRBJ2-7; no clear D. The germline gives CDR1 SNHLY, CDR2 FYNNEI. This CDR3 is 12 amino acids long. V lost 5 bases, J lost 7 bases, and 12 bases lay in between. The CDR3 sequence is CASSFPVREQYF. The CDR3 DNA reads as TGTGCCAGCAGTTTCCCCGTGAGAGAGCAGTACTTC.

CDR3 sequence: CATSRETGSNTGELFF. The CDR3 DNA sequence: TGTGCCACCAGCAGAGAGACAGGATCAAACACCGGGGAGCTGTTTTTT. V gene TRBV15 combines with J gene TRBJ2-2; the D gene is possibly TRBD1 (6 bases). The CDR3 runs 16 residues. Trimming took 0 bases from V and 2 from J, leaving 10 bases between them. CDR1 is LNHNV and CDR2 is YYDKDF in the germline V gene (reference sequence).

The CDR3 loop is CASSEEESGSHEQYF. In nucleotides, the CDR3 is TGTGCCAGCAGTGAAGAAGAGTCAGGGAGCCACGAGCAGTACTTC. V usage is TRBV6-1 and J usage is TRBJ2-7, with D perhaps given as TRBD1 or TRBD2 (5 bases each). CDR3 length: 15 residues. Trimming left V 1 base short and J 5 bases short, with 15 bases between. Germline V gives CDR1 MNHNS, CDR2 SASEGT.